This TCR beta chain comes out of a study of Graves' ophthalmopathy and Graves' hyperthyroidism. TCR beta CDR3 regions were amplified from RNA transcripts. Second-round multiplex PCR came after a first-round RT-PCR that employed HTBI primers. One entry per CDR3 protein results from TCRdb running MiXCR on the multiplex PCR reads. The profile shows 450,000 to 600,000 distinct CDR3 sequences, about 35% of them singletons. Excluded: other autoimmune disease, uncontrolled infection, pregnancy or lactation. Orbital computed tomography, thyroid ultrasound, TRAb, serum thyroxine and clinical symptoms formed the basis of diagnosis. Trimming removed 0 bases at V and 2 bases at J, with 8 bases between. Germline CDR1 reads PRHDT; CDR2 reads FYEKMQ (reference sequence). The CDR3 has 14 amino acids. This clonotype occurred many times. Its antigen is currently unknown. General study points: Most thyroid-expanded clonotypes exceeding 0.001 frequency were also found in blood. With a specificity of roughly 72% and a sensitivity of 60% to 71%, the model predicted ophthalmopathy progression.

The sample consisted of peripheral blood or thyroid tissue (not recorded which). The chain employs TRBV13 and TRBJ2-7; no reliable D call. The receptor was derived from an adult man with Graves' hyperthyroidism. The CDR3 sequence is CASSLGQSTYEQYF. CDR3 bases: TGTGCCAGCAGCTTAGGACAGTCGACCTACGAGCAGTACTTC.